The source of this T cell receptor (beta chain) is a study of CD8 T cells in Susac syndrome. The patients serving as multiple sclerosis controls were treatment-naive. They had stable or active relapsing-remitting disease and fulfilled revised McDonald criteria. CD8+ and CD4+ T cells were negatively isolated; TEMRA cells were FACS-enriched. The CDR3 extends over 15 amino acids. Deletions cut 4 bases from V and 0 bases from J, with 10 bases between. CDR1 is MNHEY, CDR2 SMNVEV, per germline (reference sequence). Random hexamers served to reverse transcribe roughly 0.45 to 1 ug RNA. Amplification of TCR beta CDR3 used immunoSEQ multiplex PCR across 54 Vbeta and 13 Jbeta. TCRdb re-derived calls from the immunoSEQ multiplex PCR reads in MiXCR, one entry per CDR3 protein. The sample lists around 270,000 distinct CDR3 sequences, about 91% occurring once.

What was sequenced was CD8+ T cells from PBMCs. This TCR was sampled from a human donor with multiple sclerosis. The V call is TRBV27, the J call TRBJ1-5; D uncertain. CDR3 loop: CASSWAGYSNQPQHF. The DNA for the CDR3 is TGTGCCAGCAGTTGGGCAGGCTATAGCAATCAGCCCCAGCATTTT.